A selection of T cell receptor beta chains follows, all from one sample in a study of T cells in Graves' hyperthyroidism and ophthalmopathy. In TCRdb, the multiplex PCR reads were re-called with MiXCR into one record per CDR3 protein. Of roughly 500,000 distinct CDR3 sequences listed, approximately 25% are singletons. Sequencing used blood. These receptors all stem from a woman in her twenties or thirties with Graves' ophthalmopathy. Both conserved end residues are part of each CDR3. Fields, in order: clone size, D gene, J gene, V gene, CDR3 protein, CDR3 DNA. D genes are given only for firm matches. Rows give clone size only sometimes, using once, few, many, or a class for an expanded clone.

>many|-|TRBJ1-1|TRBV7-2
CASSPGRIVNTEAFF
TGTGCCAGCAGCCCGGGGAGGATAGTAAACACTGAAGCTTTCTTT
>many|-|TRBJ2-6|TRBV6-1
CASSGSSGANVLTF
TGTGCCAGCAGTGGCAGCTCTGGGGCCAACGTCCTGACTTTC
>few|-|TRBJ1-5|TRBV18
CASSTQGRNQPQHF
TGTGCCAGCTCGACCCAGGGGCGGAATCAGCCCCAGCATTTT
>-|TRBD1|TRBJ2-4|TRBV6-5
CASSLTGDPQGAKNIQYF
TGTGCCAGCAGCCTTACTGGAGACCCACAGGGGGCCAAAAACATTCAGTACTTC
>many|-|TRBJ2-5|TRBV20-1
CSASSGEETQYF
TGCAGTGCTAGCTCAGGGGAAGAGACCCAGTACTTC
>many|-|TRBJ1-6|TRBV20-1
CSARDQGGNSPLHF
TGCAGTGCTAGAGATCAGGGTGGTAATTCACCCCTCCACTTT
>many|-|TRBJ2-5|TRBV28
CASSPRLAYQETQYF
TGTGCCAGCAGTCCCCGACTGGCCTACCAAGAGACCCAGTACTTC
>-|TRBD2|TRBJ2-7|TRBV12-3/TRBV12-4
CASRYSGREGQYF
TGTGCCAGCCGATATAGCGGGAGGGAGGGGCAGTACTTC
>many|TRBD1|TRBJ1-2|TRBV30
CAWQRPTGTGAGGHTF
TGTGCCTGGCAGAGGCCTACCGGGACAGGGGCAGGAGGGCACACCTTC
>-|-|TRBJ2-7|TRBV6-1
CASTNGSPYEQYF
TGTGCCAGCACGAACGGCAGCCCCTACGAGCAGTACTTC
>few|TRBD1|TRBJ2-7|TRBV6-1
CASSRTGGVEQYF
TGTGCCAGCTCTAGGACAGGGGGCGTCGAGCAGTACTTC
>few|-|TRBJ2-2|TRBV5-1
CASSYPQGIGELFF
TGCGCCAGCAGCTACCCCCAGGGAATCGGGGAGCTGTTTTTT
>many|TRBD1|TRBJ1-1|TRBV7-2
CASSNGIRTGGSYGTEAFF
TGTGCCAGCAGCAACGGAATCCGGACAGGGGGCTCCTACGGCACTGAAGCTTTCTTT
>many|TRBD1|TRBJ1-2|TRBV20-1
CSARPAGTGNLWGYTF
TGCAGTGCTAGACCCGCCGGGACAGGGAATCTTTGGGGCTACACCTTC
>many|TRBD1|TRBJ1-2|TRBV30
CAGPGQGFGYTF
TGTGCCGGGCCGGGACAGGGGTTCGGCTACACCTTC
>-|TRBD2|TRBJ2-5|TRBV25-1
CASTSGGETQYF
TGTGCCAGCACTAGCGGGGGGGAGACCCAGTACTTC
>-|-|TRBJ2-7|TRBV6-1
CASTHYGRSYEQYF
TGTGCCAGCACCCATTACGGCAGATCCTACGAGCAGTACTTC
>-|-|TRBJ1-2|TRBV15
CATRRRGVGYTF
TGTGCCACCAGAAGGAGGGGAGTCGGCTACACCTTC
>few|TRBD1|TRBJ2-3|TRBV6-1
CASSEAPGQGPDTQYF
TGTGCCAGCAGTGAAGCTCCGGGACAGGGACCCGATACGCAGTATTTT
>-|-|TRBJ1-1|TRBV20-1
CSGSQGNTEAFF
TGCAGTGGATCGCAGGGGAACACTGAAGCTTTCTTT
>-|-|TRBJ1-5|TRBV4-1
CASSHSGNSNQPQHF
TGCGCCAGCAGCCATTCGGGGAATAGCAATCAGCCCCAGCATTTT
>many|-|TRBJ1-2|TRBV7-3
CASSRQGELGYTF
TGTGCCAGCAGCCGCCAGGGAGAACTTGGCTACACCTTC
>few|-|TRBJ1-1|TRBV28
CASSSGGPVNTEAFF
TGTGCCAGCAGTTCCGGGGGCCCGGTGAACACTGAAGCTTTCTTT
>-|-|TRBJ2-2|TRBV10-3
CAISESQRVNTGELFF
TGTGCCATCAGTGAGTCCCAGCGGGTTAACACCGGGGAGCTGTTTTTT
>-|TRBD1|TRBJ1-1|TRBV6-1
CASSEVDRDTEAFF
TGTGCCAGCAGTGAAGTTGACAGGGACACTGAAGCTTTCTTT
>few|TRBD2|TRBJ2-5|TRBV5-1
CASSLEGRAGETQYF
TGCGCCAGCAGCTTGGAGGGGAGGGCCGGGGAGACCCAGTACTTC
>many|-|TRBJ1-2|TRBV19
CASGLPAGYTF
TGTGCCAGCGGCCTCCCCGCAGGCTACACCTTC
>-|TRBD1|TRBJ2-4|TRBV19
CASKPGQKNIQYF
TGTGCCAGTAAACCGGGACAGAAAAACATTCAGTACTTC
>-|TRBD1|TRBJ1-2|TRBV29-1
CSVAGTGNPGYTF
TGCAGCGTGGCCGGGACAGGGAATCCTGGCTACACCTTC
>-|-|TRBJ2-7|TRBV27
CASSVTATYEQYF
TGTGCCAGCAGTGTGACAGCCACCTACGAGCAGTACTTC
>many|TRBD1|TRBJ2-7|TRBV29-1
CSVAAGRQGSSYEQYF
TGCAGCGTAGCCGCAGGGAGACAGGGGAGCTCCTACGAGCAGTACTTC
>many|TRBD1|TRBJ1-5|TRBV10-3
CATRTGNQPQHF
TGTGCCACCCGGACAGGGAATCAGCCCCAGCATTTT
>-|-|TRBJ2-7|TRBV20-1
CSAEWGLVYEQYF
TGCAGTGCGGAGTGGGGGCTAGTTTACGAGCAGTACTTC
>many|-|TRBJ1-2|TRBV27
CASRTAGDYGYTF
TGTGCCAGCCGTACCGCAGGGGACTATGGCTACACCTTC
>many|-|TRBJ1-1|TRBV11-1
CASSLGAPGLFTVNTEAFF
TGTGCCAGCAGCTTAGGGGCACCGGGACTTTTTACGGTGAACACTGAAGCTTTCTTT
>few|-|TRBJ1-5|TRBV5-1
CASSLAGFQPQHF
TGCGCCAGCAGCTTGGCCGGTTTTCAGCCCCAGCATTTT
>many|-|TRBJ1-2|TRBV12-3/TRBV12-4
CASSLRRIYGYTF
TGTGCCAGCAGTTTAAGGCGCATCTATGGCTACACCTTC
>many|-|TRBJ1-5|TRBV20-1
CSARDVRDASNQPQHF
TGCAGTGCTAGAGATGTAAGGGACGCAAGCAATCAGCCCCAGCATTTT
>many|-|TRBJ2-5|TRBV10-1
CASSEGGEETQYF
TGCGCCAGCAGTGAAGGGGGAGAAGAGACCCAGTACTTC
>-|-|TRBJ1-2|TRBV14
CASSQVGSGSGYTF
TGTGCCAGCAGCCAAGTAGGGTCCGGGAGTGGCTACACCTTC
>once|-|TRBJ1-1|TRBV12-3/TRBV12-4
CASSLSWRTEAFF
TGTGCCAGCAGTTTATCATGGAGGACTGAAGCTTTCTTT
>-|-|TRBJ2-6|TRBV6-2/TRBV6-3
CASSYSGQLSGANVLTF
TGTGCCAGCAGTTACTCGGGACAACTCTCTGGGGCCAACGTCCTGACTTTC
>many|-|TRBJ1-2|TRBV7-2
CASSSYRGAEYGYTF
TGTGCCAGCAGCTCCTACCGGGGAGCGGAATATGGCTACACCTTC
>-|-|TRBJ2-5|TRBV12-3/TRBV12-4
CASISGWGETQYF
TGTGCCAGCATTTCGGGGTGGGGAGAGACCCAGTACTTC
>few|-|TRBJ1-3|TRBV20-1
CSASTGTHSGNTIYF
TGCAGTGCTAGTACAGGGACTCACTCTGGAAACACCATATATTTT
>-|-|TRBJ1-2|TRBV6-1
CASSLVAGRLGYGYTF
TGTGCCAGCAGCCTCGTGGCAGGGAGGTTGGGCTATGGCTACACCTTC
>many|-|TRBJ2-7|TRBV6-1
CASRKYRDGVYYEQYF
TGTGCCAGCAGAAAATACCGGGACGGCGTGTACTACGAGCAGTACTTC
>few|-|TRBJ1-2|TRBV12-3/TRBV12-4
CASSFKGSYGYTF
TGTGCCAGCAGTTTTAAAGGGTCCTATGGCTACACCTTC
>-|TRBD2|TRBJ2-5|TRBV9
CASSGLSGETDF
TGTGCCAGCAGCGGCTTGAGCGGGGAGACGGACTTC
>many|TRBD2|TRBJ2-5|TRBV4-1
CASRKLAGVETQYF
TGCGCCAGCAGGAAACTAGCGGGGGTTGAGACCCAGTACTTC
>-|-|TRBJ2-7|TRBV5-1
CASSAQDGTQLYF
TGCGCCAGCAGCGCCCAGGATGGGACACAACTGTACTTC
>-|-|TRBJ1-2|TRBV7-9
CASSPQGNGYGYTF
TGTGCCAGCAGCCCTCAGGGGAACGGCTATGGCTACACCTTC
>once|-|TRBJ1-2|TRBV28
CASKRAGDNYGYTF
TGTGCCAGCAAACGGGCGGGAGATAACTATGGCTACACCTTC
>many|-|TRBJ2-7|TRBV11-2
CASSLRSGKPYEQYF
TGTGCCAGCAGCTTAAGATCGGGGAAACCCTACGAGCAGTACTTC
>many|-|TRBJ2-2|TRBV6-5
CASSYRGGQGPGELFF
TGTGCCAGCAGTTACCGAGGGGGGCAGGGGCCCGGGGAGCTGTTTTTT
>many|-|TRBJ1-2|TRBV2
CASTQQQNYGYTF
TGTGCCAGCACCCAACAGCAAAACTATGGCTACACCTTC
>many|TRBD2|TRBJ2-7|TRBV20-1
CSARVAGDYEQYF
TGCAGTGCTAGGGTAGCGGGGGACTACGAGCAGTACTTC
>few|-|TRBJ1-2|TRBV2
CASSEVAGRGYTF
TGTGCCAGCAGTGAAGTGGCAGGGCGCGGCTACACCTTC
>few|-|TRBJ2-5|TRBV30
CAWSVMWETQYF
TGTGCCTGGAGTGTAATGTGGGAGACCCAGTACTTC
>-|TRBD1|TRBJ2-3|TRBV11-2
CASSPGTGPPDTQYF
TGTGCCAGCAGCCCCGGGACAGGGCCCCCAGATACGCAGTATTTT